A single sample gave rise to the 9 T cell receptor beta chains below, sequenced in a study of Graves' ophthalmopathy and Graves' hyperthyroidism. Amplification of TCR beta CDR3 regions used RNA transcripts. First-round RT-PCR relied on HTBI primers, and a second-round multiplex PCR came next. Each CDR3 protein gets one entry after TCRdb re-called the multiplex PCR reads with MiXCR. The sample lists around 1,000,000 distinct CDR3 sequences; 35% to 40% were seen once. The sequenced sample was peripheral blood or thyroid tissue (not recorded which). These receptors all come from an adult man with Graves' hyperthyroidism.

The chain has TRBV29-1 and TRBJ1-6; TRBD1 is a possible D gene (5 bases). The CDR3 runs 12 residues. Germline lookup yields CDR1 SQVTM and CDR2 ANQGSEA. Trimming shortened V by 7 bases and J by 13 bases, and 17 bases separated the two germline ends. CDR3 residues: CSAQKGTQPLHF. As DNA, the CDR3 is TGCAGCGCCCAGAAAGGGACTCAGCCCCTCCACTTT. The full variable domain, with the rest looked up from reference TRBV29-1 and TRBJ1-6, is SAVISQKPSRDICQRGTSLTIQCQVDSQVTMMFWYRQQPGQSLTLIATANQGSEATYESGFVIDKFPISRPNLTFSTLTVSNMSPEDSSIYLCSAQKGTQPLHFGNGTRLTVT.

This clonotype was observed many times. The genes are TRBV20-1 and TRBJ2-7, with D possibly matching TRBD2 (5 bases). This CDR3 is built from 13 residues. The V and J ends lost 2 bases and 2 bases respectively, with 10 bases between them. Germline V lookup: CDR1 DFQATT, CDR2 SNEGSKA (reference sequence). Written as DNA, the CDR3 is TGCAGTGCTAGATCCGGGGAAACCTACGAGCAGTACTTC. This translates into CSARSGETYEQYF.

This clonotype was observed many times. The chain couples TRBV15 to TRBJ1-4, with TRBD1 as a possible D gene (6 bases). This CDR3 is built from 18 residues. CDR1 and CDR2 from the germline V gene are LNHNV and YYDKDF (reference sequence). V was shortened by 0 bases and J by 2 bases, with 16 bases between the two germline ends. CDR3 nucleotides: TGTGCCACCAGCAGAGAAACCCCATCCACAGGGACTAATGAAAAACTGTTTTTT. Encoded protein: CATSRETPSTGTNEKLFF. The full variable domain, with the rest looked up from reference TRBV15 and TRBJ1-4, is DAMVIQNPRYQVTQFGKPVTLSCSQTLNHNVMYWYQQKSSQAPKLLFHYYDKDFNNEADTPDNFQSRRPNTSFCFLDIRSPGLGDTAMYLCATSRETPSTGTNEKLFFGSGTQLSVL.

The chain recombines TRBV2 with TRBJ2-7; 8 nucleotides align to TRBD1. The J segment lost 5 bases and the V segment lost 4 bases, leaving 4 bases of the junction unmatched. Germline loops: CDR1 SNHLY, CDR2 FYNNEI. The CDR3 totals 13 residues. The CDR3 protein is CASSAGQVHEQYF. Written as DNA, the CDR3 is TGTGCCAGCAGTGCGGGACAGGTCCACGAGCAGTACTTC.

This clonotype came up many times. The chain carries TRBV20-1 and TRBJ2-5; possible D gene TRBD1, 6 bases. The CDR3 covers 14 residues. Germline CDR1 DFQATT, CDR2 SNEGSKA (reference sequence). The germline V and J ends were trimmed by 6 bases and 5 bases, with 19 bases remaining between them. In DNA form, the CDR3 reads TGCAGTGCAAACCCGGGGACAAGGGGGGAGACCCAGTACTTC. Its protein is CSANPGTRGETQYF.

This clonotype was detected many times. This chain uses TRBV10-3 with TRBJ2-2; 11 bases are shared with TRBD1. V trimming: 5 bases; J trimming: 3 bases; junction bases outside the gene matches: 2. This CDR3 comprises 15 residues. Germline V lookup: CDR1 ENHRY, CDR2 SYGVKD. CDR3 region: CAISPGQGDTGELFF. In DNA, the CDR3 is TGTGCCATCAGTCCGGGACAGGGGGACACCGGGGAGCTGTTTTTT.

This clonotype was counted ten times or more. The genes are TRBV2 and TRBJ1-2; D is ambiguous. The length of the CDR3 is 16 residues. CDR1 is SNHLY, CDR2 FYNNEI, per germline. The V end was cut by 7 bases, the J end by 4 bases, with 22 bases between. Here the CDR3 DNA reads TGTGCCAGCAAAATCTTACTGGTGCTCTCAGGCTATGGCTACACCTTC. The encoded protein is CASKILLVLSGYGYTF. The complete variable domain, with remaining parts taken from reference TRBV2 and TRBJ1-2, reads EPEVTQTPSHQVTQMGQEVILRCVPISNHLYFYWYRQILGQKVEFLVSFYNNEISEKSEIFDDQFSVERPDGSNFTLKIRSTKLEDSAMYFCASKILLVLSGYGYTFGSGTRLTVV.

This clonotype has a count of ten or more. The rearrangement links TRBV29-1 to TRBJ1-3; D not resolved. The germline V gene encodes CDR1 SQVTM and CDR2 ANQGSEA. Trimming took 8 bases from V and 0 from J, leaving 5 bases between them. The CDR3 is made up of 11 amino acids. The CDR3 bases are TGCAGCTCGAGCTCTGGAAACACCATATATTTT. This sequence encodes CSSSSGNTIYF.

V usage is TRBV29-1 and J usage is TRBJ2-7; TRBD2 matches 11 bases. Germline CDR1 reads SQVTM; CDR2 reads ANQGSEA. CDR3 length equals 14 residues. V shed 6 bases and J 3 bases; nucleotides not matched to a gene: 7. This chain's CDR3 is CSVATSGKIYEQYF. The CDR3 nucleotides are TGCAGCGTGGCGACTAGCGGGAAAATCTACGAGCAGTACTTC.